This TCR beta chain is from a study of T-cell reconstitution after alpha-beta-depleted transplantation in children. General study points: The main origin of T-cell counts and diversity one year after transplant was newly produced T cells.

V shed 1 base and J shed 4 bases, with 4 bases lying between them. The length of the CDR3 is 11 residues. Germline V gene sequence: CDR1 DFQATT, CDR2 SNEGSKA (reference sequence). Unique molecular identifiers were used to barcode this TCRbeta library. Using its own MiXCR run on the PCR reads, TCRdb lists one record per CDR3 protein. This table holds some 600,000 distinct CDR3 sequences, roughly 13% found once. This clonotype was observed a handful of times. Its specificity is unknown. The source is a male patient younger than 18 who had a stem cell transplant for acute myeloid leukemia, so the T cells may come from the graft donor. The chain has TRBV20-1 and TRBJ2-5; D ambiguous. Sample: PBMCs, mostly from graft donor cells, taken 360 days after TCRalphabeta/CD19-depleted stem cell transplant. The CDR3 sequence: CSARGAETQYF. In DNA, the CDR3 is TGCAGTGCTAGAGGGGCAGAGACCCAGTACTTC.